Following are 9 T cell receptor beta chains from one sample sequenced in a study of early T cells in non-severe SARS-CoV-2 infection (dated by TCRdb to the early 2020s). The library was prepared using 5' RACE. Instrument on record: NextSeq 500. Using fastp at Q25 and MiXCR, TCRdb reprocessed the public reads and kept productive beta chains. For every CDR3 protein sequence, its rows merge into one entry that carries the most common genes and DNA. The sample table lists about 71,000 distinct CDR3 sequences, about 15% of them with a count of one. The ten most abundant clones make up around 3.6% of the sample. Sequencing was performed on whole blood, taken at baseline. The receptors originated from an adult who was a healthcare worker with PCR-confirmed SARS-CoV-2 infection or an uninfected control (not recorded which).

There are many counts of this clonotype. CDR3 sequence reads: CSARTTGNTEAFF. The CDR3 nucleotides read TGCAGTGCTAGGACCACAGGGAACACTGAAGCTTTCTTT. The genes are TRBV20-1 and TRBJ1-1, with a tentative D call TRBD1 (5 bases). In germline, CDR1 is DFQATT, CDR2 SNEGSKA (reference sequence). Between the trimmed V and J ends, which lost 3 bases and 1 base, there was a span of 9 bases. The CDR3 runs 13 residues.

The DNA for the CDR3 is TGTGCCAGCAGTTTAGAGACAGGGGGCTACGAGCAGTACTTC. Translating gives CASSLETGGYEQYF. V gene TRBV28 combines with J gene TRBJ2-7; TRBD1 matches 9 bases. J was trimmed by 3 bases and V by 2 bases; bases with no gene match: 2. This CDR3 has 14 residues. The germline gives CDR1 MDHEN, CDR2 SYDVKM.

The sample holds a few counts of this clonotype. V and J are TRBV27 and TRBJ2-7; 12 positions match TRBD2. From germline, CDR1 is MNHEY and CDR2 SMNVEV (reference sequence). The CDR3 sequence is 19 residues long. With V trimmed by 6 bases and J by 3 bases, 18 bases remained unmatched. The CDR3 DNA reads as TGTGCCAGCAGCACCCCTAGCGGGAGGGCCTTCGGTGTAAGCTACGAGCAGTACTTC. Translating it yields CASSTPSGRAFGVSYEQYF.

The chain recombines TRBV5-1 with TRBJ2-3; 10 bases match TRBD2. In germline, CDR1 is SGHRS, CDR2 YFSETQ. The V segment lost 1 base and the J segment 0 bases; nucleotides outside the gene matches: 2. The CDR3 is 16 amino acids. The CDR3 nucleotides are TGCGCCAGCAGCTTGACTAGCGGGACTAGCACAGATACGCAGTATTTT. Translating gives CASSLTSGTSTDTQYF. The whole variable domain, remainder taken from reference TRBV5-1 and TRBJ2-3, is KAGVTQTPRYLIKTRGQQVTLSCSPISGHRSVSWYQQTPGQGLQFLFEYFSETQRNKGNFPGRFSGRQFSNSRSEMNVSTLELGDSALYLCASSLTSGTSTDTQYFGPGTRLTVL.

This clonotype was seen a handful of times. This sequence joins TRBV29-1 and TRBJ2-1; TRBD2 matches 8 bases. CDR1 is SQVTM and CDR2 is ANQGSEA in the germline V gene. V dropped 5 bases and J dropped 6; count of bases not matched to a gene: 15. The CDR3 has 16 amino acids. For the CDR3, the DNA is TGCAGCGTTAACAGCGGAAGACTAGCGCTAACCAATGAGCAGTTCTTC. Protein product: CSVNSGRLALTNEQFF.

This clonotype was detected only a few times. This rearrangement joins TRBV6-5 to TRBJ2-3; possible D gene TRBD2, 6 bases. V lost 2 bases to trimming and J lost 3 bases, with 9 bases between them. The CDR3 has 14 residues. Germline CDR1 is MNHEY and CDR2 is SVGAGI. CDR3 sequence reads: CASSYVGGTDTQYF. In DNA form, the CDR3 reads TGTGCCAGCAGTTACGTGGGAGGAACAGATACGCAGTATTTT.

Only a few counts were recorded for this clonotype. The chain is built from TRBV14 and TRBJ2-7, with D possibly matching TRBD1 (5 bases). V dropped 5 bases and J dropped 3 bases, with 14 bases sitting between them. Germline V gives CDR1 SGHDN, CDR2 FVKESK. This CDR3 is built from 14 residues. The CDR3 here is CASSFHTGRYEQYF. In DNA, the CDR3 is TGTGCCAGCAGCTTCCACACAGGACGCTACGAGCAGTACTTC.

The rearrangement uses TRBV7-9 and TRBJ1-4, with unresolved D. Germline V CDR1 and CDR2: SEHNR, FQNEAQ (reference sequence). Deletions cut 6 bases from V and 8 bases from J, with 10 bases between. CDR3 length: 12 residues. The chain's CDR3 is CASSYVTEKLFF. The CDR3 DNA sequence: TGTGCCAGCAGTTACGTCACCGAAAAACTGTTTTTT. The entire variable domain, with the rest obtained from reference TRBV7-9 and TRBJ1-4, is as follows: DTGVSQNPRHKITKRGQNVTFRCDPISEHNRLYWYRQTLGQGPEFLTYFQNEAQLEKSRLLSDRFSAERPKGSFSTLEIQRTEQGDSAMYLCASSYVTEKLFFGSGTQLSVL.

The CDR3 protein is CSANRVTTVNEQFF. The CDR3 coding sequence is TGCAGTGCTAACAGGGTGACGACCGTCAATGAGCAGTTCTTC. V gene TRBV20-1 combines with J gene TRBJ2-1; possibly TRBD1 for D (6 bases). V lost 4 bases and J 6 bases, leaving 16 bases between the germline ends. This CDR3 contains 14 residues. The germline CDR1 and CDR2 sequences are DFQATT and SNEGSKA (reference sequence).